This T cell receptor (beta chain) was recovered during a study of shared clonotypes between healthy human individuals (dated by TCRdb to 2018 to 2021). Regarding the study in general: The cohort included a few men and a couple of women between 18 and 49 years of age. Leukapheresis yielded between about 0.85 and 10 billion PBMCs per donor. To increase sequencing depth and limit assay-specific biases, TCR repertoire library preparation and sequencing were carried out by different laboratories using diverse techniques. The study deeply sequenced blood TCR repertoires of five healthy adults to estimate repertoire size and the extent of clonotype sharing between individuals. Per donor, three plates each were used for CD4 naive and CD4 memory, two for CD8 naive, and one for CD8 memory. Findings and caveats that apply to the study as a whole: Incomplete sequencing was indicated by rarefaction of sorted-subset datasets, despite the large sequencing depth. Pairwise subsampling indicated that sequencing depth was expected to affect the degree of clonotype sharing among donors. Only blood was sampled, and tissue TCR repertoires likely differ from those in blood. Compared with non-shared clonotypes, clonotypes shared by all four sorted-subset donors had higher generation probabilities. Because the study included a small number of donors, the genetic and exposure-history diversity represented was limited. Estimated clonotype richness was generally larger for naive than for memory subsets. Across a handful of donors, approximately 4.6% of naive CD4, around 3.5% of naive CD8, under 2.5% of memory CD4, and approximately 0.4% of memory CD8 clonotypes were shared.

Healthy HIV-negative adults with no recently reported acute infections or vaccinations were included as donors. All donors were Caucasian adults living in Nashville, Tennessee, USA. CD4+ T cells were enriched by magnetic negative selection; naive cells were then positively selected on CD45RA, and the negative fraction formed the memory subset. Blood was obtained by leukapheresis, after which PBMCs were separated by Ficoll-Histopaque density gradient centrifugation and cryopreserved in liquid nitrogen vapor phase. Analytical flow cytometry was used to check the purity and quantity of each magnetically sorted T cell population. Genomic DNA was isolated from each sorted fraction and quantified by UV absorbance on a Nanodrop 2000c. The cysteine opens and the phenylalanine closes a CDR3 of 12 amino acids. The sequence is cut down to CDR3 DNA, 36 bases in frame from base 1. CDR1 and CDR2 were assigned from the germline V gene as ENHRY and SYGVKD. V lost 8 bases and J lost 7 bases; the stretch between them is 14 bases long.

For this clone: It lacks a known antigen. Per-base qualities were not stored, and no clone one base away is much larger.

Using the deep immunoSEQ assay, TCR CDR3 regions were amplified from genomic DNA by multiplex PCR. Genomic DNA extracted from each cell subset was distributed evenly over all wells of several immunoSEQ 96-well plates, and each plate served as one replicate. For sorted subsets, each replicate PCR was loaded with roughly 200 ng genomic DNA, equivalent to about 30,000 T cell genomes. Purified libraries were quantified with a Qubit 3.0 fluorometer, sized on a Bioanalyzer 2100, and re-quantified with the KAPA Library Quantification kit. Every immunoSEQ 96-well plate was sequenced on a dedicated single-read 150-cycle Illumina NextSeq 550 flow cell. The original methods were these. Because only junctional sequences without quality scores were contained in the immunoSEQ output, filtering matching that applied to full-length reads could not be performed. To assign V/J genes and CDR3, sequences were annotated using PyIR, a Python wrapper for IgBLAST v1.9, with IMGT germline references. Reads were removed for weak V/J assignments (E-value above 1e-6), missing CDR3, stop codons, out-of-frame junctions, or ambiguous translated residues. V3J clonotypes were defined by identical inferred V gene, J gene, and CDR3 amino acid sequence. Percentage overlap between repertoires was calculated by dividing the number of shared unique clonotypes by the size of the smaller repertoire. Repertoire richness was assessed with RTK rarefaction, the Chao1 estimator, and Recon v2.1 estimates of unobserved clonotypes. OLGA was used to compute generation probabilities for all TCRbeta clonotypes that the gDNA method yielded from a handful of donors. The clones in this table, taken by TCRdb from immuneACCESS, are in-frame only. Not every clone is retained; where verified, under half of the shortfall comes from an unresolved V gene, and the cause of the rest is unknown. V, J and clone size are those of that table, while D and trimming were read from the DNA. Counted in this sample were 850,000 to 1,100,000 clones; 77% of them appeared once. 0.89% of the sample is in the top ten clones.

Sequencing was done on a sample of memory CD4+ T cells from PBMCs. In the paper's terms, the cell subset or site label means: CD45RA-negative fraction. The rearrangement combines TRBV10-3 with TRBJ1-2; TRBD1 is possibly the D segment (6 matching bases). The TCR sequence derives from a man younger than 35 in good health. Some clones in this sample may be carry-over from other donors' samples. The CDR3 protein: CAIGGREGGYTF. The nucleotide sequence is given as TGTGCCATCGGGGGCAGGGAGGGTGGCTACACCTTC.